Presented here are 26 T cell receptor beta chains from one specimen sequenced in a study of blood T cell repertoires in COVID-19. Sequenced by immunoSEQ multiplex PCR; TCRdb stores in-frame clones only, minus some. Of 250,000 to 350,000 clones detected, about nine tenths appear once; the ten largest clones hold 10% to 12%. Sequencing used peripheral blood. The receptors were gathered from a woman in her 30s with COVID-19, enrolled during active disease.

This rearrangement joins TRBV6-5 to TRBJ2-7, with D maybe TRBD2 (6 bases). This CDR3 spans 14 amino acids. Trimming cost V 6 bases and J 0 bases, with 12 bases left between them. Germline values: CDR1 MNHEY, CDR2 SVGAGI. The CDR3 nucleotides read TGTGCCAGCAGCCCCCGGAGGGGCTCCTACGAGCAGTACTTC. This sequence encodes CASSPRRGSYEQYF.

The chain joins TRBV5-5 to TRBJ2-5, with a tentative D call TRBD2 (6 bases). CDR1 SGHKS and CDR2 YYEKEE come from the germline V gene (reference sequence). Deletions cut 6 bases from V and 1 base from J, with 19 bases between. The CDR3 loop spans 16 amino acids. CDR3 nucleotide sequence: TGTGCCAGCAACCAACCCGGGACTGGCTTCCAAGAGACCCAGTACTTC. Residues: CASNQPGTGFQETQYF.

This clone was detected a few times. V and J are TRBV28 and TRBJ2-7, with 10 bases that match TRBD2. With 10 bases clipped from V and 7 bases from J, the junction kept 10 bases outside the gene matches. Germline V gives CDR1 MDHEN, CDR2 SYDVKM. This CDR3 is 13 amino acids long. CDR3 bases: TGTGCCATCACAGCGGGAGGGGTTGGGGAGCAGTACTTC. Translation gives CAITAGGVGEQYF.

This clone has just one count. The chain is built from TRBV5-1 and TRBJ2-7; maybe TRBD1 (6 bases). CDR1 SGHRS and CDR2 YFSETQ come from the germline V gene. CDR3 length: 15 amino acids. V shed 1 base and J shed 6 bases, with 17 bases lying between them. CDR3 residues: CASSLFGTPGAEQYF. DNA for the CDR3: TGCGCCAGCAGCTTGTTCGGCACACCAGGGGCCGAGCAGTACTTC.

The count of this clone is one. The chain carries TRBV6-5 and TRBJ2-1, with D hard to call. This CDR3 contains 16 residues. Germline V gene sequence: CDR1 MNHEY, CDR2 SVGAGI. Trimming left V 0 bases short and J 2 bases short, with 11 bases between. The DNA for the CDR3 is TGTGCCAGCAGTTACTCGAGACGAGGCCCCTACAATGAGCAGTTCTTC. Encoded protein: CASSYSRRGPYNEQFF.

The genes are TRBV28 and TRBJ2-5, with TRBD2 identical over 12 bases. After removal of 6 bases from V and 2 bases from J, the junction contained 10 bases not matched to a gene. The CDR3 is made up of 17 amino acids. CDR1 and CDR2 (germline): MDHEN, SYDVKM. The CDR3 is CASSSPASGRGQETQYF. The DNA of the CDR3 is TGTGCCAGCAGCTCTCCGGCTAGCGGGAGGGGGCAAGAGACCCAGTACTTC. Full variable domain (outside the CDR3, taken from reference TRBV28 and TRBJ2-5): DVKVTQSSRYLVKRTGEKVFLECVQDMDHENMFWYRQDPGLGLRLIYFSYDVKMKEKGDIPEGYSVSREKKERFSLILESASTNQTSMYLCASSSPASGRGQETQYFGPGTRLLVL.

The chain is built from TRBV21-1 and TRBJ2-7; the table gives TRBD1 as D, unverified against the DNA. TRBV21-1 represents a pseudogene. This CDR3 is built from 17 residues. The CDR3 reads CASSPCGDRGLTYEQYF. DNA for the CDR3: TGTGCCAGCAGCCCTTGCGGGGACAGGGGGCTGACCTACGAGCAGTACTTC.

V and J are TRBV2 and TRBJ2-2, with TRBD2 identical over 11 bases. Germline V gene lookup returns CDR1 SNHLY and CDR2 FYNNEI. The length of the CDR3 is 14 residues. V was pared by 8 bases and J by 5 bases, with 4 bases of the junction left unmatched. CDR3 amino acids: CASDLAGGTGELFF. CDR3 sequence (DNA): TGTGCCAGCGATCTAGCGGGAGGTACCGGGGAGCTGTTTTTT. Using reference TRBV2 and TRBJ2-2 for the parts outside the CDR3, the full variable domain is EPEVTQTPSHQVTQMGQEVILRCVPISNHLYFYWYRQILGQKVEFLVSFYNNEISEKSEIFDDQFSVERPDGSNFTLKIRSTKLEDSAMYFCASDLAGGTGELFFGEGSRLTVL.

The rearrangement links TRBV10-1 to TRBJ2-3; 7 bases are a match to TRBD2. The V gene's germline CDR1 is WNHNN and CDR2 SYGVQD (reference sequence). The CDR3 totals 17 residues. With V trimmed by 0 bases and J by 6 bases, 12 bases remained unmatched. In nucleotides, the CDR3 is TGCGCCAGCAGTGAGTCCTCTCCGGGGAGGGGAAAGGATACGCAGTATTTT. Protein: CASSESSPGRGKDTQYF.

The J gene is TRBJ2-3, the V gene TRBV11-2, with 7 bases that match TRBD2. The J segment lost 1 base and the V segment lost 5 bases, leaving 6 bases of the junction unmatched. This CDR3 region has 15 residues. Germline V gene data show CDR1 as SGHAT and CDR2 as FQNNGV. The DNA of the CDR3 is TGTGCCAGCAGCACGGGAGGTAGCGGCACAGATACGCAGTATTTT. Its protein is CASSTGGSGTDTQYF.

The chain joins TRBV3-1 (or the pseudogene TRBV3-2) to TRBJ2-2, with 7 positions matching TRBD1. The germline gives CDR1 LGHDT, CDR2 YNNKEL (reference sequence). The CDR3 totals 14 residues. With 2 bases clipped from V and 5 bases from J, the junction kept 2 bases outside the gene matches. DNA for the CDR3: TGTGCCAGCAGCCAACAGGGGGTTACCGGGGAGCTGTTTTTT. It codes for CASSQQGVTGELFF.

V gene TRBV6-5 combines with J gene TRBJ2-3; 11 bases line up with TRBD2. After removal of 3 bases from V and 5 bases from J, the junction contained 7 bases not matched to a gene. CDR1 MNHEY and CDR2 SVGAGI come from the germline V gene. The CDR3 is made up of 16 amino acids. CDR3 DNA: TGTGCCAGCAGTTATCTAGCGGGAGGCCCCCAAGATACGCAGTATTTT. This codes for CASSYLAGGPQDTQYF.

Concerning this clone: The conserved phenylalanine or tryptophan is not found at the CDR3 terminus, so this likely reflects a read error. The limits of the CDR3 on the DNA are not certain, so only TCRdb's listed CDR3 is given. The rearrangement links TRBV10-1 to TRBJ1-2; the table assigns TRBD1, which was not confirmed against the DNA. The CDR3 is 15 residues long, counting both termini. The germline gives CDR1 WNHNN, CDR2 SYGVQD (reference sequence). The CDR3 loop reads CASTERGRETGPTSL.

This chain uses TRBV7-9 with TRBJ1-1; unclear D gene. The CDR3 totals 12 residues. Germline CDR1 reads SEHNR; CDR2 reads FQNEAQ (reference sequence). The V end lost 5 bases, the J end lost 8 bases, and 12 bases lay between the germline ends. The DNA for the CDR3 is TGTGCCAGCAGCCCGACCGGGGTCGAAGCTTTCTTT. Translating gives CASSPTGVEAFF. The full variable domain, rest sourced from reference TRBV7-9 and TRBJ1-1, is DTGVSQNPRHKITKRGQNVTFRCDPISEHNRLYWYRQTLGQGPEFLTYFQNEAQLEKSRLLSDRFSAERPKGSFSTLEIQRTEQGDSAMYLCASSPTGVEAFFGQGTRLTVV.

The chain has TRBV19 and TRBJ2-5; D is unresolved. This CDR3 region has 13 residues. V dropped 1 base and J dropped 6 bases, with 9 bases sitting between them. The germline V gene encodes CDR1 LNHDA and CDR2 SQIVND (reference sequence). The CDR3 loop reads CASSIAQQQTQYF. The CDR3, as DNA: TGTGCCAGTAGTATAGCACAGCAGCAGACCCAGTACTTC. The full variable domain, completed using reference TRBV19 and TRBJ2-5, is DGGITQSPKYLFRKEGQNVTLSCEQNLNHDAMYWYRQDPGQGLRLIYYSQIVNDFQKGDIAEGYSVSREKKESFPLTVTSAQKNPTAFYLCASSIAQQQTQYFGPGTRLLVL.

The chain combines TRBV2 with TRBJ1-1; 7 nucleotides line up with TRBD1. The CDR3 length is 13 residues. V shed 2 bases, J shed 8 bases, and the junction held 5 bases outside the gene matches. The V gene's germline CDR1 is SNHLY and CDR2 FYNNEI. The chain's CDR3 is CASSEYRTGEAFF. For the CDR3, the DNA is TGTGCCAGCAGTGAATACCGGACAGGCGAAGCTTTCTTT.

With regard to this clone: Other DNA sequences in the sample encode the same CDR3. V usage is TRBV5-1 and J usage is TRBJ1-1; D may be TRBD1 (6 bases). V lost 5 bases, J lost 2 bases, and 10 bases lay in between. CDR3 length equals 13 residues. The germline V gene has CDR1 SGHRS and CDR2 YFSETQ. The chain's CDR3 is CASSLTGNTEAFF. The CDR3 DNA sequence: TGCGCCAGCAGTCTGACAGGTAACACTGAAGCTTTCTTT. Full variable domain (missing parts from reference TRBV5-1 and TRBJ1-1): KAGVTQTPRYLIKTRGQQVTLSCSPISGHRSVSWYQQTPGQGLQFLFEYFSETQRNKGNFPGRFSGRQFSNSRSEMNVSTLELGDSALYLCASSLTGNTEAFFGQGTRLTVV.

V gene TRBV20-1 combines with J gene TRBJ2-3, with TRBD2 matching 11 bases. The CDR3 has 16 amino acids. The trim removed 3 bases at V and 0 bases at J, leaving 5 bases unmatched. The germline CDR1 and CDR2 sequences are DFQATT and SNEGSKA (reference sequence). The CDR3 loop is CSASLTSGISTDTQYF. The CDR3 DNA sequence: TGCAGTGCTAGTTTGACTAGCGGGATTAGCACAGATACGCAGTATTTT.

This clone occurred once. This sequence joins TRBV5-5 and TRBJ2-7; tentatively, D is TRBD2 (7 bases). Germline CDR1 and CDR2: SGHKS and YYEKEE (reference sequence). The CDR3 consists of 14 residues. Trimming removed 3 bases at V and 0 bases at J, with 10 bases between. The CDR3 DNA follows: TGTGCCAGCAGCTCGGGGGGCAGCTCCTACGAGCAGTACTTC. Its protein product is CASSSGGSSYEQYF.

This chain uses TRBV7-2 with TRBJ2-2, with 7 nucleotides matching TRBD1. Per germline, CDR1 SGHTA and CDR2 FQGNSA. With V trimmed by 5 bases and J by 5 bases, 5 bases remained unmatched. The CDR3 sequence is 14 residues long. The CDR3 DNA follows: TGTGCCAGCAGCCCGACACAGGGGACCGGGGAGCTGTTTTTT. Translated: CASSPTQGTGELFF.

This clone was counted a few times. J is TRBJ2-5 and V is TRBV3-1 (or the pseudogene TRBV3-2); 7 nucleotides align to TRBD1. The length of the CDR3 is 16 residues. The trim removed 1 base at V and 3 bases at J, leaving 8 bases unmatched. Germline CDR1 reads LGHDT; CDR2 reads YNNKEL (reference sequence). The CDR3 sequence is CASSQGGQFGKETQYF. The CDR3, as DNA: TGTGCCAGCAGCCAAGGGGGACAGTTCGGGAAAGAGACCCAGTACTTC.

In DNA form, the CDR3 reads TGTGCCAGCAGCCGCCGGTCGCATCAGCCCCAGCATTTT. It encodes CASSRRSHQPQHF. The chain carries TRBV6-5 and TRBJ1-5, with D unclear. The ends were cut back, 6 bases at V and 5 bases at J, with 11 bases in the middle. The CDR3 sequence is 13 residues long. Looked up from germline, CDR1 is MNHEY and CDR2 is SVGAGI.

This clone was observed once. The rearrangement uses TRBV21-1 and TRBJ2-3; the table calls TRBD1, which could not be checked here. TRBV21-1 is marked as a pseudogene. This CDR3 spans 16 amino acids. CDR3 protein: CASSTRTGADGDTQYF. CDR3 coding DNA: TGTGCCAGCAGCACTAGGACAGGGGCTGATGGAGATACGCAGTATTTT.

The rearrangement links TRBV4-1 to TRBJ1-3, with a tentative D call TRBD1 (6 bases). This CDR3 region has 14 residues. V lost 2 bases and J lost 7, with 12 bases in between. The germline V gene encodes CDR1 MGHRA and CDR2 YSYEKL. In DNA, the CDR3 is TGCGCCAGCAGCCAAACAGGGCGTGGCAACACCATATATTTT. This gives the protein CASSQTGRGNTIYF.

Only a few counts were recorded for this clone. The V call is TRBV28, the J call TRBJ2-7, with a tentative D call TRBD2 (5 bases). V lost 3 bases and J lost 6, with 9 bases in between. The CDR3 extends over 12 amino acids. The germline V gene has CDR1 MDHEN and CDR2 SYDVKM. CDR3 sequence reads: CASSFQGGEQYF. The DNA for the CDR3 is TGTGCCAGCAGTTTTCAAGGAGGCGAGCAGTACTTC. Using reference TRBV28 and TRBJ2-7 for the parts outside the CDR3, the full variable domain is DVKVTQSSRYLVKRTGEKVFLECVQDMDHENMFWYRQDPGLGLRLIYFSYDVKMKEKGDIPEGYSVSREKKERFSLILESASTNQTSMYLCASSFQGGEQYFGPGTRLTVT.

CDR3 in DNA: TGTGCCAGCAGTTCTGTCGGGAGGGCCGATGAGCAGTTCTTC. It codes for CASSSVGRADEQFF. J is TRBJ2-1 and V is TRBV6-5; 8 nucleotides match TRBD2. In germline, CDR1 is MNHEY, CDR2 SVGAGI. The CDR3 is 14 amino acids. V was pared by 4 bases and J by 8 bases, with 7 bases of the junction left unmatched.